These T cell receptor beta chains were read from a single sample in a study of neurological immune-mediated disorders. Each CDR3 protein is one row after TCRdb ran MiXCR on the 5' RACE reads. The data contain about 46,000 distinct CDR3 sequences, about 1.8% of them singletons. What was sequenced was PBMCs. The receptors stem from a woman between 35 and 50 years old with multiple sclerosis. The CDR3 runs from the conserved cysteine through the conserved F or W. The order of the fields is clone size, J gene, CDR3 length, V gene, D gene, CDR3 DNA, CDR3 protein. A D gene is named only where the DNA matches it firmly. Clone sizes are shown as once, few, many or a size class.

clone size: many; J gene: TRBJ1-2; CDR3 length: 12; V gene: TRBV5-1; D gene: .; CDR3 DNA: TGCGCCAGCAGCTTGGCGGGTGATGGCTACACCTTC; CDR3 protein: CASSLAGDGYTF
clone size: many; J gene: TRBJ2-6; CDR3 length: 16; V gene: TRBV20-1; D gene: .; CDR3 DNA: TGCAGTGCTAGAGATCATGGGGGCACTGGGGCCAACGTCCTGACTTTC; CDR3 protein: CSARDHGGTGANVLTF
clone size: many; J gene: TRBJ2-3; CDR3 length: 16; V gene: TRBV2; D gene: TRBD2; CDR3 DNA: TGTGCCAGCAGTGCCCAATTAGCGGGGGGGACAGATACGCAGTATTTT; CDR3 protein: CASSAQLAGGTDTQYF
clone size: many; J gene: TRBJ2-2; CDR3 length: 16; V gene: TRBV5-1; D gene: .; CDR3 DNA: TGCGCCAGCAGCCCTCAGGGCAGGGGGAACACCGGGGAGCTGTTTTTT; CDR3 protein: CASSPQGRGNTGELFF
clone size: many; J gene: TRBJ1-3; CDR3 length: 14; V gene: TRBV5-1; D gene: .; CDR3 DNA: TGCGCCAGCAGAACAGCTTCCTCTGGAAACACCATATATTTT; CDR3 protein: CASRTASSGNTIYF
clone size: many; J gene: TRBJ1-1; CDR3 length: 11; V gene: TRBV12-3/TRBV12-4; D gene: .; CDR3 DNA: TGTGCCAGCGTGGGCGGGGTTGAAGCTTTCTTT; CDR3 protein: CASVGGVEAFF
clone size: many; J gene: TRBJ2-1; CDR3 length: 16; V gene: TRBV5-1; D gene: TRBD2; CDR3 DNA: TGCGCCAGCAGCTATGGACTAGCGGGGGAGTACAATGAGCAGTTCTTC; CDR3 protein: CASSYGLAGEYNEQFF
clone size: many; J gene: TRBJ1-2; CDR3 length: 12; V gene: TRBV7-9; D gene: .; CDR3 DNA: TGTGCCATCCCAGGGGTCGATGATGGCTACACCTTC; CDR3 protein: CAIPGVDDGYTF
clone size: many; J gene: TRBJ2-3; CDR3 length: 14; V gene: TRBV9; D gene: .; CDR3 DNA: TGTGCCAGCAGCGTAGGCCAGAACGCAGATACGCAGTATTTT; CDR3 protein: CASSVGQNADTQYF
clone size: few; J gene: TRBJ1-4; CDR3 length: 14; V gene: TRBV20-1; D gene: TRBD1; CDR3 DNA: TGCAGTGCTCGACAGGGGTCCCGGGGTGAAAAACTGTTTTTT; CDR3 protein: CSARQGSRGEKLFF
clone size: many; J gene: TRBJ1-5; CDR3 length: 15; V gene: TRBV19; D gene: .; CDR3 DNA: TGTGCCAGTAGTATGGGGACGGCACTTAATCAGCCCCAGCATTTT; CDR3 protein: CASSMGTALNQPQHF
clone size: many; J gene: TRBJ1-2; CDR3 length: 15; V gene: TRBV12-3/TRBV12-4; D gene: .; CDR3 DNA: TGTGCCAGCAGTTATCCGGGATTCCTTAACTATGGCTACACCTTC; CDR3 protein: CASSYPGFLNYGYTF
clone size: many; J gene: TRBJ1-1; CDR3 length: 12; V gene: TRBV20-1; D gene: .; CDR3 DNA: TGCAGTGCTAGTGGAGGGGGAACTGAAGCTTTCTTT; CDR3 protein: CSASGGGTEAFF
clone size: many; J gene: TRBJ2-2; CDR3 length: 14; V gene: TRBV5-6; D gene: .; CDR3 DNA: TGTGCCAGCAGCTTCTGGACGAACACCGGGGAGCTGTTTTTT; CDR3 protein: CASSFWTNTGELFF
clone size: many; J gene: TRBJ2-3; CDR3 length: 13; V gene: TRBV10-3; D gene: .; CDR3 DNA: TGTGCCATCGGGGCCGGTATTACAGATACGCAGTATTTT; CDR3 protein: CAIGAGITDTQYF
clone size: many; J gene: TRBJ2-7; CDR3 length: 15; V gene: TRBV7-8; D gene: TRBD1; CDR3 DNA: TGTGCCAGCAGCTTAACGGGACAGACCTTATACGAGCAGTACTTC; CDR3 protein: CASSLTGQTLYEQYF
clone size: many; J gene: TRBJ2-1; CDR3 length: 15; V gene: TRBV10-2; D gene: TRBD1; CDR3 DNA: TGCGCCAGCAGGAGAGGGACAGGGTCCTACAATGAGCAGTTCTTC; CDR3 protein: CASRRGTGSYNEQFF
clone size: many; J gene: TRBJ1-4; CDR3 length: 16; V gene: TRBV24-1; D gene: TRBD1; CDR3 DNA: TGTGCCACCAGTGATTCCCGCGGGACAGGAAATGAAAAACTGTTTTTT; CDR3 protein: CATSDSRGTGNEKLFF
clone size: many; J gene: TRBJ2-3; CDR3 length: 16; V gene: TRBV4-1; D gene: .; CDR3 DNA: TGCGCCAGCAGCCAAGAAAGGCTTGAGAGGGGCAGCCGCAGATATTTT; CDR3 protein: CASSQERLERGSRRYF
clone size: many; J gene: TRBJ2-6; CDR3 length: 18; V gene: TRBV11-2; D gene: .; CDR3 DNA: TGTGCCAGCAGCCCACGGGCCACACCAACTGGAGGGGCCAACGTCCTGACTTTC; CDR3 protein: CASSPRATPTGGANVLTF
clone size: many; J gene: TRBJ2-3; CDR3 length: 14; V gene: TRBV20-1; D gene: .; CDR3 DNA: TGCAGTGCTGGAGGTAGAAGCGGCACAGATACGCAGTATTTT; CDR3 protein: CSAGGRSGTDTQYF
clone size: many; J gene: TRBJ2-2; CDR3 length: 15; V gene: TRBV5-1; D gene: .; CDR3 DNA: TGCGCCAGCAGCTTGGGACTAGGGAACACCGGGGAGCTGTTTTTT; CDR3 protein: CASSLGLGNTGELFF
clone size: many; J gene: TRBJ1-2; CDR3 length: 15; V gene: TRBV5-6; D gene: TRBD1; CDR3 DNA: TGTGCCAGCAGCTTGCCGGGACAGGCTAACTATGGCTACACCTTC; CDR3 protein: CASSLPGQANYGYTF